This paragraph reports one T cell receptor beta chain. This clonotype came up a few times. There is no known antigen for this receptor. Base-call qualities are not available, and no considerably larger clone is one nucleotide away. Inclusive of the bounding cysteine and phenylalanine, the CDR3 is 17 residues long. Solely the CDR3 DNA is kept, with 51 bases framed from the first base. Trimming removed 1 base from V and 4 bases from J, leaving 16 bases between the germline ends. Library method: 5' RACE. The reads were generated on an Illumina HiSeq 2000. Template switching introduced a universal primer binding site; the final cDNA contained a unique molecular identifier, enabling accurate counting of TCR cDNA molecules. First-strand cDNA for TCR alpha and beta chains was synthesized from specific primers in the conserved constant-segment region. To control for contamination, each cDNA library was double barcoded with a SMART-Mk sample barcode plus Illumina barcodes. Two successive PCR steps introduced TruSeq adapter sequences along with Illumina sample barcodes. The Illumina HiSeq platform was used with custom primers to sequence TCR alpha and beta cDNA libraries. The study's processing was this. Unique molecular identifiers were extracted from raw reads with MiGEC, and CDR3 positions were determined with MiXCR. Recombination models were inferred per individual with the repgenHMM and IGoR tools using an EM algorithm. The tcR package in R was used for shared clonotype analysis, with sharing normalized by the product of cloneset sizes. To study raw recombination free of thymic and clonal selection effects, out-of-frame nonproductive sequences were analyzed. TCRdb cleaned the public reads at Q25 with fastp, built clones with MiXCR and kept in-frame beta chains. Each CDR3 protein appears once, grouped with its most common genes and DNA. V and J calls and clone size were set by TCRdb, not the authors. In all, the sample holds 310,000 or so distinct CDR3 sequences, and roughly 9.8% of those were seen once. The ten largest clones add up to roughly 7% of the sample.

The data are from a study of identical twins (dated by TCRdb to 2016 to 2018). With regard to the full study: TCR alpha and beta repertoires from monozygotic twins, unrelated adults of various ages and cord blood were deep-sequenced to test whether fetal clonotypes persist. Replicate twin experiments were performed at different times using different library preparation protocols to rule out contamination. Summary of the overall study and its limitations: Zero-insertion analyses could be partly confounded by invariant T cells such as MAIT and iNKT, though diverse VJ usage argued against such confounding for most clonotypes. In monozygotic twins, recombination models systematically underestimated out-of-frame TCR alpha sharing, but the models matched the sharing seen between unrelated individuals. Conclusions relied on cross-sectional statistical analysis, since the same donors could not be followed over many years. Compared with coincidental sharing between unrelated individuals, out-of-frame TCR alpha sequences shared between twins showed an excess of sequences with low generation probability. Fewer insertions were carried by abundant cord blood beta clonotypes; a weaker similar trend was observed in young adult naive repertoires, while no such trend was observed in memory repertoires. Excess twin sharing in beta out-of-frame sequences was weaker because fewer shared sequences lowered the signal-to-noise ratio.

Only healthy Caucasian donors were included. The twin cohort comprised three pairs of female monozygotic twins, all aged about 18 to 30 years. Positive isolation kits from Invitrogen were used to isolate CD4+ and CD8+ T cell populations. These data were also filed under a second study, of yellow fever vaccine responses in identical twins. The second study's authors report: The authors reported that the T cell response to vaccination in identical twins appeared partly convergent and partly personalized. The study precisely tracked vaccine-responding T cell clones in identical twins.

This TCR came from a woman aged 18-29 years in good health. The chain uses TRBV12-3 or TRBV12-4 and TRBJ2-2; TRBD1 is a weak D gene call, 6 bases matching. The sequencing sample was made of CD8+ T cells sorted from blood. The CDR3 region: CASSLVGLGGGTGELFF. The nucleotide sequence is TGTGCCAGCAGTTTAGTTGGACTTGGGGGCGGCACCGGGGAGCTGTTTTTT.